This entry lists 21 T cell receptor beta chains sequenced from one sample in a study of long-term antiretroviral therapy in people with HIV. The authors ran the immunoSEQ assay, v3.0, at survey level. Measured with immunoSEQ multiplex PCR; TCRdb has only the in-frame clones, and not every one. The sample consists of approximately 22,000 clones, around 84% of them appearing once. The material was unsorted PBMCs, obtained 1.9 years after starting antiretroviral therapy. The receptor source for this set is a woman aged 45-65 years with HIV.

The genes are TRBV4-3 and TRBJ1-1; the D is unclear. Trimming shortened V by 0 bases and J by 0 bases, and 11 bases separated the two germline ends. Germline CDR1 and CDR2: LGHNA and YSLEER. The CDR3 runs 16 residues. CDR3 DNA sequence: TGCGCCAGCAGCCAAGATCGAGGCAGATTGAACACTGAAGCTTTCTTT. It encodes CASSQDRGRLNTEAFF.

This sequence joins TRBV29-1 and TRBJ1-2; no definite D call. Germline CDR1 reads SQVTM; CDR2 reads ANQGSEA. The CDR3 covers 14 residues. Trimming stripped 6 bases from V and 1 base from J, with 15 bases between. The CDR3 DNA sequence: TGCAGCGTAAACCCTGGACCTAGTAACTATGGCTACACCTTC. It encodes CSVNPGPSNYGYTF.

This sequence joins TRBV18 and TRBJ2-2; D not certain. V gave up 1 base and J gave up 2 bases, with 11 bases separating them. Germline V gene lookup returns CDR1 KGHSH and CDR2 LQKENI. This CDR3 is built from 16 residues. CDR3 sequence reads: CASSPRGSTNTGELFF. In DNA form, the CDR3 reads TGTGCCAGCTCACCACGGGGTTCTACTAACACCGGGGAGCTGTTTTTT.

This rearrangement joins TRBV10-3 to TRBJ2-5, with 11 nucleotides matching TRBD2. Germline V gives CDR1 ENHRY, CDR2 SYGVKD. The CDR3 is made up of 16 amino acids. The J segment lost 1 base and the V segment lost 11 bases, leaving 12 bases of the junction unmatched. In DNA, the CDR3 is TGTGCCTCCTTAGCGGGGGGGGACGTTAGCCAAGAGACCCAGTACTTC. It translates to CASLAGGDVSQETQYF.

The chain joins TRBV29-1 to TRBJ1-2, with D perhaps matching TRBD1 (5 bases). The V end lost 0 bases, the J end lost 0 bases, and 11 bases lay between the germline ends. The CDR3 is 15 amino acids. Per germline, CDR1 SQVTM and CDR2 ANQGSEA. CDR3 residues: CSVEEGGVSNYGYTF. The CDR3 nucleotides read TGCAGCGTTGAAGAGGGGGGAGTTTCTAACTATGGCTACACCTTC.

J is TRBJ2-7 and V is TRBV11-3, with 9 positions matching TRBD1. The CDR3 is 16 residues long. The germline CDR1 and CDR2 sequences are SGHNT and YENEEA. J lost 2 bases, V lost 5 bases, and 10 bases had no gene match. The CDR3 loop reads CASSPPPRDRAYEQYF. The DNA of the CDR3 is TGTGCCAGCAGCCCTCCACCCCGGGACAGGGCCTACGAGCAGTACTTC. Drawing the rest from reference TRBV11-3 and TRBJ2-7, the complete variable domain is EAGVVQSPRYKIIEKKQPVAFWCNPISGHNTLYWYLQNLGQGPELLIRYENEEAVDDSQLPKDRFSAERLKGVDSTLKIQPAELGDSAVYLCASSPPPRDRAYEQYFGPGTRLTVT.

The genes are TRBV7-7 and TRBJ2-7; tentatively, D is TRBD1 or TRBD2 (5 bases each). With 3 bases removed from V and 4 bases from J, the gap between germline ends came to 13 bases. Germline lookup yields CDR1 SSHAT and CDR2 FNYEAQ (reference sequence). The CDR3 consists of 14 residues. CDR3 amino acids: CASSLEVGAYEQYF. The CDR3 DNA is TGTGCCAGCAGCTTGGAGGTTGGGGCTTACGAGCAGTACTTC.

The chain combines TRBV7-9 with TRBJ1-4; possibly TRBD1 for D (5 bases). Germline loops: CDR1 SEHNR, CDR2 FQNEAQ (reference sequence). This CDR3 has 14 amino acids. V gave up 3 bases and J gave up 7 bases, with 12 bases separating them. CDR3 sequence reads: CASSFGQGREKLFF. CDR3 DNA: TGTGCCAGCAGCTTTGGCCAGGGACGTGAAAAACTGTTTTTT.

This clone has a handful of counts. The rearrangement joins TRBV4-3 to TRBJ2-7; weak D call: TRBD2 (7 bases). CDR3 length equals 17 residues. V lost 0 bases to trimming and J lost 3 bases, with 18 bases between them. CDR1 and CDR2 (germline): LGHNA, YSLEER. CDR3: CASSQDGGRDNYYEQYF. Written as DNA, the CDR3 is TGCGCCAGCAGCCAAGATGGAGGGAGGGACAACTACTACGAGCAGTACTTC.

This chain joins TRBV2 and TRBJ2-5; D unclear. Trimming stripped 6 bases from V and 7 bases from J, with 21 bases between. CDR1 is SNHLY and CDR2 is FYNNEI in the germline V gene. CDR3 length: 15 amino acids. CDR3 amino acids: CASREPGPSSRTQYF. The CDR3 DNA reads as TGTGCCAGCAGAGAGCCGGGTCCTTCCTCGAGGACCCAGTACTTC.

The chain employs TRBV2 and TRBJ2-7; the D is unclear. V lost 1 base, J lost 0 bases, and 13 bases lay in between. CDR3 length equals 16 residues. The germline V gene has CDR1 SNHLY and CDR2 FYNNEI. CDR3 in amino acids: CASSEGPRRSSYEQYF. CDR3 coding DNA: TGTGCCAGCAGTGAAGGTCCCCGTAGGAGCTCCTACGAGCAGTACTTC.

The V and J genes are TRBV18 and TRBJ1-1; TRBD1 might be the D (5 bases). V lost 2 bases and J lost 5, with 12 bases in between. CDR1 KGHSH and CDR2 LQKENI come from the germline V gene. This CDR3 spans 14 amino acids. This CDR3 is CASSPARVGTEAFF. The CDR3 DNA reads TGTGCCAGCTCACCAGCCAGGGTTGGGACTGAAGCTTTCTTT. Variable domain in full (rest from reference TRBV18 and TRBJ1-1): NAGVMQNPRHLVRRRGQEARLRCSPMKGHSHVYWYRQLPEEGLKFMVYLQKENIIDESGMPKERFSAEFPKEGPSILRIQQVVRGDSAAYFCASSPARVGTEAFFGQGTRLTVV.

This clone showed up just once. The gene calls are TRBV7-2 and TRBJ1-1; D is undetermined. The CDR3 is made up of 16 amino acids. Per the germline V gene, CDR1 is SGHTA and CDR2 is FQGNSA. V was trimmed by 5 bases and J by 0 bases, leaving 16 bases between them. This CDR3 is CASSLRPLGLNTEAFF. CDR3 sequence (DNA): TGTGCCAGCAGCCTCAGGCCCCTGGGGTTGAACACTGAAGCTTTCTTT.

This clone has more than one count but fewer than ten. The chain is built from TRBV6-5 and TRBJ1-2; D not resolved. Germline V gene sequence: CDR1 MNHEY, CDR2 SVGAGI. There are 15 residues in the CDR3. V lost 0 bases to trimming and J lost 5 bases, with 13 bases between them. The CDR3 loop is CASSYSKYGRYGYTF. The DNA for the CDR3 is TGTGCCAGCAGTTACTCGAAATACGGGCGGTATGGCTACACCTTC.

CDR3 sequence: CASGARNTEAFF. DNA for the CDR3: TGTGCCAGCGGGGCCAGGAACACTGAAGCTTTCTTT. This chain links TRBV5-4 with TRBJ1-1, with D tentatively TRBD1 (5 bases). CDR1 is SGHNT and CDR2 is YYREEE in the germline V gene (reference sequence). The V end lost 7 bases, the J end lost 1 base, and 8 bases lay between the germline ends. CDR3 length: 12 amino acids.

J is TRBJ1-5 and V is TRBV4-2, with a weak D call TRBD1 (6 bases). This CDR3 has 14 residues. Germline CDR1 reads LGHNA; CDR2 reads YNFKEQ. V shed 2 bases and J shed 5 bases, with 10 bases lying between them. The CDR3 DNA reads as TGTGCCAGCAGCCAAATGGGGGCGGATCAGCCCCAGCATTTT. Translation: CASSQMGADQPQHF.

This clone was detected once. The chain combines TRBV7-9 with TRBJ2-7; TRBD1 aligns across 8 bases. Trimming took 1 base from V and 4 from J; bases not matched to a gene: 3. CDR3 size: 14 residues. Germline V lookup: CDR1 SEHNR, CDR2 FQNEAQ (reference sequence). The CDR3 spells CASSLVQGAYEQYF. DNA for the CDR3: TGTGCCAGCAGCTTAGTTCAGGGGGCTTACGAGCAGTACTTC. The full variable domain, its missing parts supplied by reference TRBV7-9 and TRBJ2-7, is DTGVSQNPRHKITKRGQNVTFRCDPISEHNRLYWYRQTLGQGPEFLTYFQNEAQLEKSRLLSDRFSAERPKGSFSTLEIQRTEQGDSAMYLCASSLVQGAYEQYFGPGTRLTVT.

Here the CDR3 DNA reads TGTGCCAGCAGCGTAGCTAAACAGCAAGAGACCCAGTACTTC. Amino acids: CASSVAKQQETQYF. This chain connects TRBV9 to TRBJ2-5; D remains unclear. CDR3 length: 14 residues. V was clipped by 0 bases and J by 2 bases, with 8 bases between them. The V gene's germline CDR1 is SGDLS and CDR2 YYNGEE. Filled out from reference TRBV9 and TRBJ2-5, the complete variable domain reads DSGVTQTPKHLITATGQRVTLRCSPRSGDLSVYWYQQSLDQGLQFLIQYYNGEERAKGNILERFSAQQFPDLHSELNLSSLELGDSALYFCASSVAKQQETQYFGPGTRLLVL.

The genes are TRBV21-1 and TRBJ1-4; the D call TRBD1 from the table was never checked on the DNA. TRBV21-1 corresponds to a pseudogene. The CDR3 sequence is 20 residues long. CDR3 protein: CASSKVDRGTGHPRREKLFF. As DNA, the CDR3 is TGTGCCAGCAGCAAAGTGGACAGGGGAACGGGCCACCCCCGGAGGGAAAAACTGTTTTTT.

This clone showed up just once. The chain has TRBV2 and TRBJ1-6; TRBD1 is a possible D gene (5 bases). The V end lost 5 bases, the J end lost 6 bases, and 14 bases lay between the germline ends. This CDR3 is built from 15 residues. Germline-derived CDR1 and CDR2 are SNHLY and FYNNEI. The CDR3 protein is CASSRAGPSNSPLHF. Here the CDR3 DNA reads TGTGCCAGCAGTCGGGCGGGACCAAGTAATTCACCCCTCCACTTT.

This sequence joins TRBV5-8 and TRBJ2-5; D is unclear. Trimming took off 4 bases at V and 4 bases at J, with 8 bases between the two ends. This CDR3 is 12 amino acids long. Per germline, CDR1 SGHTS and CDR2 YDEGEE. CDR3 protein: CASSLPLETQYF. DNA of the CDR3: TGTGCCAGCAGCCTACCTTTAGAGACCCAGTACTTC.